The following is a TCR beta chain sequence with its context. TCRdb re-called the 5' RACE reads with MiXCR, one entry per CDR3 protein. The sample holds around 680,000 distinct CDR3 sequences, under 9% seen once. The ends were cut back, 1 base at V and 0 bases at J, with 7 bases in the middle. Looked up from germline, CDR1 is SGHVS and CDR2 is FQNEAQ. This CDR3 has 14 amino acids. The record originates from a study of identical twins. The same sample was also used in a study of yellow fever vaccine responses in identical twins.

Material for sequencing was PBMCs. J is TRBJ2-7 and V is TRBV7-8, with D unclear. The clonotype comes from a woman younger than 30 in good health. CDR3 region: CASSLDWYSYEQYF. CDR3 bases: TGTGCCAGCAGCTTAGATTGGTACTCCTACGAGCAGTACTTC.